Below are 8 T cell receptor beta chains sequenced from a single sample in a study of early T cells in non-severe SARS-CoV-2 infection. TCRdb re-called the 5' RACE reads through MiXCR, storing one row per CDR3 protein. The table includes tens of thousands of distinct CDR3 sequences, 10% to 15% detected once. The specimen sequenced was whole blood. The receptors come from an adult who was a healthcare worker with PCR-confirmed SARS-CoV-2 infection or an uninfected control (not recorded which).

This clonotype was seen repeatedly, ten times or more. The chain combines TRBV7-9 with TRBJ1-1; no definite D call. The CDR3 runs 13 residues. Germline-derived CDR1 and CDR2 are SEHNR and FQNEAQ (reference sequence). V lost 2 bases to trimming and J lost 7 bases, with 11 bases between them. CDR3 DNA sequence: TGTGCCAGCAGCTTAAGCGAGACATTTGAAGCTTTCTTT. Protein product: CASSLSETFEAFF.

The chain combines TRBV5-1 with TRBJ2-1; 10 positions match TRBD2. The CDR3 has 16 residues. V lost 4 bases and J lost 1; bases outside the gene matches: 5. CDR1 and CDR2 from the germline V gene are SGHRS and YFSETQ. CDR3 sequence reads: CASSPSLAGSYNEQFF. The CDR3 DNA reads TGCGCCAGCAGCCCATCACTAGCGGGATCCTACAATGAGCAGTTCTTC. Looking up the rest from reference TRBV5-1 and TRBJ2-1 gives the full variable domain: KAGVTQTPRYLIKTRGQQVTLSCSPISGHRSVSWYQQTPGQGLQFLFEYFSETQRNKGNFPGRFSGRQFSNSRSEMNVSTLELGDSALYLCASSPSLAGSYNEQFFGPGTRLTVL.

This chain connects TRBV20-1 to TRBJ2-5; TRBD1 matches at 7 bases. Germline V lookup: CDR1 DFQATT, CDR2 SNEGSKA (reference sequence). V was clipped by 2 bases and J by 5 bases; unmatched bases: 5. This CDR3 has 13 amino acids. The CDR3 here is CSARLGGGETQYF. The CDR3 nucleotides are TGCAGTGCTAGACTAGGGGGCGGGGAGACCCAGTACTTC.

This clonotype turned up a few times. This chain links TRBV6-5 with TRBJ1-6, with 9 bases lining up with TRBD1. CDR1 and CDR2 from the germline V gene are MNHEY and SVGAGI. The CDR3 has 15 amino acids. V lost 5 bases and J lost 5; bases outside the gene matches: 4. The CDR3 nucleotides are TGTGCCAGCAGTATTCGGACAGGGGATAATTCACCCCTCCACTTT. It translates to CASSIRTGDNSPLHF.

This clonotype has ten or more counts. The chain employs TRBV9 and TRBJ2-1, with D perhaps matching TRBD1 or TRBD2 (5 bases each). The CDR3 contains 17 residues. Germline-derived CDR1 and CDR2 are SGDLS and YYNGEE. V was trimmed by 3 bases and J by 4 bases, leaving 20 bases between them. The CDR3: CASSAPGTEAIYNEQFF. In DNA form, the CDR3 reads TGTGCCAGCAGCGCTCCCGGGACGGAGGCGATTTACAATGAGCAGTTCTTC.

The DNA of the CDR3 is TGTGCCAGCAGTGGAGAGACTAGGCCGATCAGGGAGCAGTACTTC. It specifies CASSGETRPIREQYF. The chain couples TRBV28 to TRBJ2-7, with D possibly being TRBD2 (6 bases). Germline V gene data show CDR1 as MDHEN and CDR2 as SYDVKM. V lost 5 bases and J lost 7, with 21 bases in between. CDR3 length: 15 residues.

The J gene is TRBJ2-5, the V gene TRBV3-1; D is ambiguous. Trimming took off 1 base at V and 6 bases at J, with 6 bases between the two ends. The germline V gene has CDR1 LGHDT and CDR2 YNNKEL (reference sequence). The CDR3 runs to 12 residues. DNA for the CDR3: TGTGCCAGCAGCCAAGCGTTGCAGACCCAGTACTTC. Protein sequence: CASSQALQTQYF.

This clonotype was counted a few times. The chain combines TRBV5-8 with TRBJ2-1; D is unresolved. V lost 5 bases, J lost 0 bases, and 15 bases lay in between. Germline-derived CDR1 and CDR2 are SGHTS and YDEGEE. The CDR3 loop spans 16 amino acids. The CDR3, as DNA: TGTGCCAGCAGGATAAGACGACTTAACTCCTACAATGAGCAGTTCTTC. The encoded protein is CASRIRRLNSYNEQFF. The full variable domain, completed using reference TRBV5-8 and TRBJ2-1, is EAGVTQSPTHLIKTRGQQATLRCSPISGHTSVYWYQQALGLGLQFLLWYDEGEERNRGNFPPRFSGRQFPNYSSELNVNALELEDSALYLCASRIRRLNSYNEQFFGPGTRLTVL.